The T cell receptor beta chain described here comes from a study of long-term antiretroviral therapy in people with HIV (dated by TCRdb to the early 2020s). General notes on the study: The earliest samples were collected about a decade before the 2015 WHO recommendation for immediate ART, when ART was typically delayed until CD4 counts fell. A retrospective serial study tested whether ART initiation and durable HIV suppression were associated with changes in peripheral blood TRB repertoire composition and diversity. No cross-contamination during QIAcube processing was seen in test extractions of a monoclonal T-cell line run alongside roughly 35 polyclonal samples. A total of 192 cryopreserved PBMC samples were contributed to the cohort by 30 adults with confirmed HIV infection, with samples collected serially over a mean of approximately six years (range 1-12). Of the roughly 30 participants with HIV, some 12 were female. Points the paper makes about the study in general: Because pre-ART samples had limited cell numbers, unsorted PBMC were profiled rather than sorted CD4+ and CD8+ T cells. A significant increase in TRB diversity was found to be associated with ART initiation, although TRB diversity was observed to remain significantly below that of transplant donor controls even after long-term ART. No data were available on ART adherence, viral resistance or therapy changes, limiting inferences about post-ART repertoire changes. The repertoire was dominated across all time points by expanded TRB clones identified before ART initiation, although this dominance was seen to fluctuate and to decrease in many PLHIV after ART. Owing to limited PBMC availability, only the TCR beta chain was sequenced, without alpha chain pairing. Narrower CDR3 length ranges were observed in HIV repertoires than in controls, and an antigen-experienced repertoire with only a slight naive shift after ART was suggested by the network structure. The samples were dated from about 2003 to 2018, and the ART regimens that were used may be less effective than current ART regimens.

Inclusion was restricted to participants for whom at least one PBMC sample before ART initiation and at least two post-ART samples were available. Every participant with HIV received treatment in the United States of America. Before DNA extraction, cryopreserved samples of about 0.9-11 million PBMC were thawed and then washed. At the time of the earliest PBMC sample for each participant with HIV, ages ranged from roughly 23 to 60 years. PBMC samples from each participant spanned 1-4 timepoints before ART initiation and 2-8 timepoints after ART initiation, with a median of 7 samples. For every participant, serial HIV viral load, CD4+ T-cell count, ART history and demographic data were obtained. Genomic DNA was extracted from unsorted PBMC with a Qiagen kit on a QIAcube, processed in batches of 12 samples. The immunoSEQ hsTCRB v3.0 assay was used at survey level resolution for TRB variable region sequencing. The targeted TRB sequencing depth was about 40,000-50,000 T-cell genomes per sample. Pooled TRB libraries were sequenced on an Illumina MiSeq with a v3 150-cycle kit. Under the source paper's analysis protocol: Repertoire analysis was run in R within a reproducible Nextflow workflow that covered QC, data transformation and analysis. LymphoSeq2, an R package for AIRR-Seq data exploration, was used to implement custom analyses. A handful of samples that produced fewer than 5000 total TRB sequences were removed, so approximately 190 HIV repertoires were analyzed. Among the 180 to 200 HIV repertoires that were kept, 59 were collected before ART initiation and roughly 130 were collected after ART initiation. Each repertoire was downsampled to 5000 TRB nucleotide sequences, and summary statistics were averaged across 100 downsampling iterations. TRB sequences were retained for analysis only if CDR3 regions of at least seven amino acids were present. A Shannon entropy-derived clonality score and the Gini coefficient were used to measure diversity. In repertoire networks, the top 5000 CDR3 amino acid sequences were linked whenever an edit distance of one separated two sequences. GLIPH2 predicted antigen specificity groups and MHC restriction for TRB CDR3 amino acid sequences. To flag known CMV, EBV, HIV or tissue antigen associations, CDR3 amino acid sequences were matched against VDJdb and McPAS-TCR. Pre-ART, post-ART and control groups were compared with Wilcoxon signed-rank tests and Holm-Bonferroni correction. TCRdb provides this immuneACCESS table in a form limited to in-frame rearrangements. Some clones are lacking; in checked studies, under half of them reflect an unresolved V gene, and why the rest are absent is not known. V and J calls and clone size are given by that table; D and trimming were obtained from the DNA. The sample records some 28,000 clones, approximately 80% of which are singletons. The ten largest clones add up to roughly 9.8% of the sample.

This clone was seen once. It has no known antigen specificity. Per-base quality was not reported, and no clone a single base away is much larger than it. The germline V gene gives CDR1 as WSHSY and CDR2 as SAAADI. The CDR3 contains 13 residues, cysteine and phenylalanine counted. CDR3 DNA is the only sequence kept; it has 39 bases, read in frame from the first base. V drops 10 bases and J drops 8 bases, leaving 20 bases in between. Sequencing was performed on unsorted PBMCs, taken roughly 2.7 years after starting antiretroviral therapy. The receptor was isolated from a man aged 25-40 years with HIV. Recombination connected TRBV10-2 to TRBJ1-2; no D gene call is confident. The CDR3 loop reads CATSPVMGYGYTF. The DNA reads TGCGCCACCTCGCCAGTTATGGGGTACGGCTACACCTTC.